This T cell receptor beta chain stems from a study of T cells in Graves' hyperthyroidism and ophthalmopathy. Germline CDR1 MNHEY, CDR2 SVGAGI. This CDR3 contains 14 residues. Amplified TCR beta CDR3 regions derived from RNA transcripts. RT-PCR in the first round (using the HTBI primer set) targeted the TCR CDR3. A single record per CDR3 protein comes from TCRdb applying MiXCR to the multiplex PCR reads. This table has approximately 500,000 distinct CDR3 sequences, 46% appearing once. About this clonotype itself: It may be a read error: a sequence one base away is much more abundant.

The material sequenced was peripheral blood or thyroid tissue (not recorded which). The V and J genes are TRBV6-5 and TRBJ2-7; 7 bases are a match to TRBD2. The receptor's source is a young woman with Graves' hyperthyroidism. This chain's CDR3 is CASSTGTGDYGQYF. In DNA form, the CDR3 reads TGTGCCAGCAGCACCGGGACTGGGGACTACGGGCAGTACTTC.